Listed here are 3 T cell receptor beta chains from one sample, sequenced in a study of cytomegalovirus exposure and HLA in healthy donors. It was with 60 Vbeta and 13 Jbeta primers that the PCR ran. The data were produced by immunoSEQ multiplex PCR, yet TCRdb's version contains in-frame clones alone and is incomplete. The sample lists approximately 130,000 clones; approximately 80% were seen once. Material for sequencing was PBMCs. Source of these receptors: a man between 18 and 35 years old in good health and CMV-seropositive.

By its share, this clone is medium-sized. Here the CDR3 reads CSAVQGTEAFF. The CDR3 DNA reads TGCAGTGCCGTACAGGGGACTGAAGCTTTCTTT. This chain connects TRBV20-1 to TRBJ1-1, with 7 nucleotides matching TRBD1. The V and J ends lost 6 bases and 5 bases, in that order; junction bases with no gene match: 3. The CDR3 loop spans 11 amino acids. Germline values: CDR1 DFQATT, CDR2 SNEGSKA (reference sequence).

V usage is TRBV7-9 and J usage is TRBJ1-5; D might be TRBD1 (5 bases). There are 17 residues in the CDR3. Germline CDR1 and CDR2: SEHNR and FQNEAQ (reference sequence). Trimming took off 4 bases at V and 0 bases at J, with 16 bases between the two ends. CDR3 region: CASSWGLGDYSNQPQHF. The CDR3 nucleotides read TGTGCCAGCAGCTGGGGACTAGGTGACTATAGCAATCAGCCCCAGCATTTT.

The chain carries TRBV10-1 and TRBJ2-1; 7 bases are shared with TRBD1. J gave up 1 base and V 5 bases, and 14 bases lay outside the gene matches. The germline gives CDR1 WNHNN, CDR2 SYGVQD (reference sequence). The CDR3 consists of 18 residues. CDR3 sequence (DNA): TGCGCCAGCAGTAAATACCTCCGACAGGGTGGTTCCTACAATGAGCAGTTCTTC. Translating it yields CASSKYLRQGGSYNEQFF.